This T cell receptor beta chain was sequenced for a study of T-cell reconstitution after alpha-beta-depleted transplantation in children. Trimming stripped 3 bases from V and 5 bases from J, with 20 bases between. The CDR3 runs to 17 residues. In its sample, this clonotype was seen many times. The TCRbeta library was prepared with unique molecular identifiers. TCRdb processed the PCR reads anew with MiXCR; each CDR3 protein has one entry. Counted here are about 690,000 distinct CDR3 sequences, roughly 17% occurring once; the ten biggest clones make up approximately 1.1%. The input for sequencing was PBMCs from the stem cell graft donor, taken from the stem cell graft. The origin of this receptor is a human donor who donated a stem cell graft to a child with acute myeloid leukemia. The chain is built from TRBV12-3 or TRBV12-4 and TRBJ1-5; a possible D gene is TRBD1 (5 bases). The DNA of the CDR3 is TGTGCCAGCAGTTTTAGGGGCGTAAGAGTAGCGGATCAGCCCCAGCATTTT. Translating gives CASSFRGVRVADQPQHF.